These T cell receptor beta chains were read from a single sample in a study of T-cell reconstitution after alpha-beta-depleted transplantation in children. TCRdb re-derived calls from the PCR reads in MiXCR, one entry per CDR3 protein. This table holds 700,000 to 950,000 distinct CDR3 sequences, approximately 15% found once. The sample in question was PBMCs, mostly from graft donor cells, obtained 360 days after TCRalphabeta/CD19-depleted stem cell transplant. The receptors were sampled from a male patient under 18 who had a stem cell transplant for acute lymphoblastic leukemia, so the T cells may come from the graft donor. Each CDR3 is given with its conserved first and last residue. A D gene is named only where the DNA matches it firmly. A clone size is listed for some rows: how often the clone was seen (once, few, many), or a class if it is expanded.

v_call	j_call	clone_size	d_call	cdr3_aa	cdr3_nt
TRBV2	TRBJ2-2	few	TRBD2	CASSGRLAGVGGELFF	TGTGCCAGCAGTGGCAGACTAGCGGGAGTCGGCGGGGAGCTGTTTTTT
TRBV5-1	TRBJ2-5	many	.	CASSPRAAQILQETQYF	TGCGCCAGCAGCCCCCGGGCAGCACAAATTTTACAAGAGACCCAGTACTTC
TRBV20-1	TRBJ1-4	.	.	CSARRNEKLFF	TGCAGTGCTAGACGGAATGAAAAACTGTTTTTT
TRBV5-1	TRBJ2-5	.	.	CASSLIADQETQYF	TGCGCCAGCAGCTTAATAGCGGACCAAGAGACCCAGTACTTC
TRBV15	TRBJ1-5	few	TRBD1	CATSNRGGMQPQHF	TGTGCCACCAGTAACAGGGGTGGTATGCAGCCCCAGCATTTT
TRBV5-1	TRBJ2-3	.	.	CASYVGPSTDTQYF	TGCGCCAGCTACGTAGGCCCGAGCACAGATACGCAGTATTTT
TRBV20-1	TRBJ2-3	.	.	CSAPVGGVRADTQYF	TGCAGTGCCCCGGTGGGGGGAGTGAGGGCAGATACGCAGTATTTT
TRBV6-1	TRBJ2-7	.	TRBD2	CASSEGGGWYEQYF	TGTGCCAGCAGTGAAGGGGGGGGTTGGTACGAGCAGTACTTC
TRBV4-2	TRBJ2-3	.	.	CASSQAWDITFSTDTQYF	TGTGCCAGCAGCCAAGCCTGGGACATAACATTTAGCACAGATACGCAGTATTTT
TRBV12-3/TRBV12-4	TRBJ2-3	few	.	CASSLRVLSTDTQYF	TGTGCCAGCAGTTTAAGGGTTTTAAGCACAGATACGCAGTATTTT
TRBV3-1	TRBJ2-7	few	.	CASSPIGSSYEQYF	TGTGCCAGCAGCCCCATAGGCAGTTCCTACGAGCAGTACTTC
TRBV4-1	TRBJ2-2	.	TRBD2	CASSQILAGVLTGELFF	TGCGCCAGCAGCCAAATATTAGCGGGAGTGTTGACCGGGGAGCTGTTTTTT
TRBV19	TRBJ2-7	.	.	CASSLTRQHNNYEQYF	TGTGCCAGTAGCCTAACCAGACAGCACAATAACTACGAGCAGTACTTC
TRBV29-1	TRBJ1-3	many	.	CSVDSGGGNTIYF	TGCAGCGTTGATTCAGGTGGTGGAAACACCATATATTTT
TRBV18	TRBJ2-1	many	TRBD2	CASSPLAGSYNEQFF	TGTGCCAGCTCACCACTAGCGGGGTCCTACAATGAGCAGTTCTTC
TRBV5-1	TRBJ2-5	.	TRBD1	CASSLWATGTYQETQYF	TGCGCCAGCAGCTTGTGGGCGACAGGGACGTACCAAGAGACCCAGTACTTC
TRBV7-9	TRBJ2-7	.	TRBD2	CASSLRGSGRLEQYF	TGTGCCAGCAGCTTACGAGGTAGCGGGAGACTCGAGCAGTACTTC
TRBV20-1	TRBJ2-5	.	.	CSAGDFQETQYF	TGCAGTGCTGGGGACTTCCAAGAGACCCAGTACTTC
TRBV13	TRBJ1-1	.	.	CASSLGLGRVAAFF	TGTGCCAGCAGCTTAGGGTTGGGCAGGGTAGCGGCTTTCTTT
TRBV10-3	TRBJ2-5	.	.	CAISGGRTDHFQETQYF	TGTGCCATCAGTGGAGGGCGGACAGACCACTTCCAAGAGACCCAGTACTTC
TRBV6-6	TRBJ2-7	.	.	CASSPLPSEQYF	TGTGCCAGCAGCCCCCTCCCCTCCGAGCAGTACTTC
TRBV27	TRBJ2-7	.	.	CASSLLVSSSYEQYF	TGTGCCAGCAGTTTATTGGTCAGCAGCTCCTACGAGCAGTACTTC
TRBV7-9	TRBJ2-3	.	TRBD2	CASSLNAGVTDTQYF	TGTGCCAGCAGCTTAAATGCGGGAGTCACAGATACGCAGTATTTT
TRBV5-1	TRBJ1-1	.	.	CASSPDGAEAFF	TGCGCCAGCAGCCCCGACGGGGCAGAAGCTTTCTTT
TRBV28	TRBJ2-4	.	.	CASSGQPLAKNIQYF	TGTGCCAGCAGCGGGCAACCCTTAGCCAAAAACATTCAGTACTTC
TRBV20-1	TRBJ2-5	.	.	CSASGSTETQYF	TGCAGTGCTAGCGGGAGTACGGAGACCCAGTACTTC
TRBV7-8	TRBJ1-5	many	.	CASSLELAGNQPQHF	TGTGCCAGCAGCTTAGAATTGGCCGGCAATCAGCCCCAGCATTTT
TRBV30	TRBJ2-5	.	TRBD2	CAWSVLAEGTQYF	TGTGCCTGGAGTGTACTAGCGGAGGGGACCCAGTACTTC
TRBV5-5	TRBJ2-2	many	TRBD2	CASSFASGTTGELFF	TGTGCCAGCAGCTTCGCTAGCGGAACCACCGGGGAGCTGTTTTTT
TRBV20-1	TRBJ2-7	once	.	CSAPAEVSGEQYF	TGCAGTGCCCCCGCGGAGGTGTCGGGGGAGCAGTACTTC
TRBV20-1	TRBJ1-3	.	TRBD1	CSAQARDRRNTIYF	TGCAGTGCGCAGGCGAGGGACAGAAGAAACACCATATATTTT
TRBV7-6	TRBJ2-5	few	.	CASSLVGRTQYF	TGTGCCAGCAGCTTAGTAGGACGGACCCAGTACTTC
TRBV10-3	TRBJ2-3	few	TRBD1	CAISEGTVFTDTQYF	TGTGCCATCAGTGAGGGGACAGTTTTCACAGATACGCAGTATTTT
TRBV7-9	TRBJ2-3	few	.	CASSLGVHPSTDTQYF	TGTGCCAGCAGCTTAGGTGTACATCCTAGCACAGATACGCAGTATTTT
TRBV13	TRBJ2-4	few	.	CASSFSENIQYF	TGTGCCAGCAGCTTCAGCGAAAACATTCAGTACTTC